Given below is one TCR beta chain in context. Its target is not known. The data originate from a study of beta chain features in type 1 diabetes. Investigators reverse transcribed all isolated RNA, so they sequenced expressed TCRB transcripts. Measured with immunoSEQ multiplex PCR; TCRdb has only the in-frame clones, and not every one. The profile shows 450,000 to 600,000 clones, roughly 30% of them singletons. Trimming pared 1 base from V and 7 bases from J, leaving 7 bases between. CDR1 is GTSNPN, CDR2 SVGIG, per germline (reference sequence). The CDR3 is made up of 11 amino acids. A sort by CD45RO/CCR7/CD25/CD127/CD95/CD27 yielded CD4+ naive, central memory, regulatory and stem cell-like memory cells. Study-wide results and caveats: For cells with high TCR expression, cDNA sequencing could yield over-representation.

V and J are TRBV30 and TRBJ2-5; D is unresolved. Material for sequencing was naive CD4+ T cells from blood. The source is a man younger than 35 in good health. This CDR3 reads CAWSDSVTQYF. As DNA, the CDR3 is TGTGCCTGGAGTGATTCGGTGACCCAGTACTTC.